This T cell receptor beta chain was captured in a study of CD8 T cells in Susac syndrome. Trimming stripped 4 bases from V and 1 base from J, with 11 bases between. Germline assignment: CDR1 SEHNR and CDR2 FQNEAQ (reference sequence). The CDR3 is 15 amino acids. Sequencing targeted TCR beta in T cells from blood (CD8+ and CD4+). Negative isolation was applied to CD8+ and CD4+ T cells, and FACS enrichment was applied to TEMRA cells. The authors reverse transcribed roughly 0.5 to 1 ug RNA with random hexamers. Multiplex immunoSEQ PCR targeted 54 Vbeta and 13 Jbeta TCR beta segments. From the immunoSEQ multiplex PCR reads, TCRdb called clonotypes with MiXCR, one entry per CDR3 protein. The profile shows around 120,000 distinct CDR3 sequences, around 94% of them singletons.

V gene TRBV7-9 combines with J gene TRBJ1-5, with D possibly matching TRBD1 (5 bases). The sequence was collected from a human donor with multiple sclerosis. The sequenced material came from CD4+ T cells from PBMCs. CDR3 in DNA: TGTGCCAGCAGCTGGGGGGGACCGAGCAATCAGCCCCAGCATTTT. Encoded protein: CASSWGGPSNQPQHF.